Following are 9 T cell receptor delta chains from one sample sequenced in a study of gamma-delta T cells after stem cell transplantation. TCRdb re-called the RT-PCR reads using CATT. The repertoire holds hundreds of delta-chain clones, with over 20% as singletons. Sequences were obtained from gamma-delta T cells. These TCRs come from a human donor. It is not recorded whose cells these are; they may come from a transplant donor.

This rearrangement joins TRDV2 to TRDJ1, with a tentative D call TRDD3 (6 bases). CDR1 is GEAIGNYY and CDR2 is EKD in the germline V gene. CDR3 size: 14 residues. The ends were cut back, 1 base at V and 4 bases at J, with 12 bases in the middle. In nucleotides, the CDR3 is TGTGCCTGTGACACTGTGGGGGCCGTCGATAAACTCATCTTT. Encoded protein: CACDTVGAVDKLIF.

The rearrangement uses TRDV3 and TRDJ1; tentatively, D is TRDD2 or TRDD3 (5 bases each). This CDR3 has 17 amino acids. CDR1 is TVYSNPD, CDR2 GDNSRS, per germline (reference sequence). V was clipped by 5 bases and J by 0 bases, with 25 bases between them. CDR3 coding DNA: TGTGCCCTCGGCCCTACTCGGGGGCCCCGGTACACCGATAAACTCATCTTT. This translates into CALGPTRGPRYTDKLIF.

V and J are TRDV2 and TRDJ1; the match to TRDD3 covers 7 bases. CDR1 is GEAIGNYY and CDR2 is EKD in the germline V gene. V gave up 0 bases and J gave up 0 bases; unmatched junction bases: 3. The CDR3 has 15 residues. The CDR3: CACDTLLGDTDKLIF. The CDR3 nucleotides read TGTGCCTGTGACACCCTCCTGGGGGACACCGATAAACTCATCTTT.

This clone has just a few counts. The J gene is TRDJ1, the V gene TRDV2; TRDD3 aligns across 8 bases. V was clipped by 3 bases and J by 0 bases; unmatched bases: 8. This CDR3 has 16 residues. Germline V gives CDR1 GEAIGNYY, CDR2 EKD. The CDR3 nucleotides are TGTGCCTGTGACCTGACTGGGGGCCAATACACCGATAAACTCATCTTT. Protein sequence: CACDLTGGQYTDKLIF.

As to this clone: One base away lies a much larger clone, so this may be a sequencing read error. The V and J genes are TRDV2 and TRDJ1; D uncertain. CDR1 is GEAIGNYY and CDR2 is EKD in the germline V gene. The CDR3 spans 17 residues. CDR3 nucleotide sequence: TGTGCCTGTGACACCGTAGGAAGAAGGGGTAACACCGATGAACTCATCTTT. Its translation: CACDTVGRRGNTDELIF.

The table lists this clone with a few counts. The V call is TRDV2, the J call TRDJ1, with 12 bases that match TRDD3. The CDR3 runs 19 residues. Per germline, CDR1 GEAIGNYY and CDR2 EKD. Trimming took 2 bases from V and 0 from J; bases not matched to a gene: 12. The CDR3 DNA sequence: TGTGCCTGTGACAATTTACTGGGGGATACCCGTTTGGACACCGATAAACTCATCTTT. Translating it yields CACDNLLGDTRLDTDKLIF.

The chain joins TRDV2 to TRDJ1; 8 nucleotides agree with TRDD3. The CDR3 runs to 16 residues. Germline lookup yields CDR1 GEAIGNYY and CDR2 EKD. J gave up 0 bases and V 1 base, and 6 bases lay outside the gene matches. In nucleotides, the CDR3 is TGTGCCTGTGACACTCTGGGGGACGCTTACACCGATAAACTCATCTTT. It translates to CACDTLGDAYTDKLIF.

This sequence joins TRDV2 and TRDJ1, with TRDD3 matching over 11 bases. Matching the DNA to germline supplied the J gene, which TCRdb does not give. Germline trimming cut 4 bases from V and 0 bases from J; bases unmatched to any gene: 12. This CDR3 is 18 amino acids long. CDR1 is GEAIGNYY and CDR2 is EKD in the germline V gene. CDR3 DNA: TGTGCCTGTGATCTACTGGGGGATAAAGGACCGTACACCGATAAACTCATCTTT. It encodes CACDLLGDKGPYTDKLIF.

The V gene is TRDV3, the J gene TRDJ1; 8 bases are a match to TRDD3. Here the J gene was assigned by germline matching of the DNA, as TCRdb has none. V lost 2 bases to trimming and J lost 0 bases; unmatched junction nucleotides: 20. Germline lookup yields CDR1 TVYSNPD and CDR2 GDNSRS (reference sequence). The CDR3 consists of 19 residues. DNA for the CDR3: TGTGCCTTTCCGGGTCCGGACTGGGGGGTACATTCTAACACCGATAAACTCATCTTT. Translating it yields CAFPGPDWGVHSNTDKLIF.